At least ten counts were recorded for the clone carrying this T cell receptor (beta chain). These data originate in a study of neurological immune-mediated disorders. There are 13 residues in the CDR3. Germline V gene sequence: CDR1 DFQATT, CDR2 SNEGSKA (reference sequence). The ends were cut back, 1 base at V and 5 bases at J, with 10 bases in the middle. MiXCR, run by TCRdb on the 5' RACE reads, gives a single entry per CDR3 protein. The sample has more than 100,000 distinct CDR3 sequences, roughly 10% seen once. Specified time point: longitudinal time-point 3. Stored at -80 C, 2 million PBMCs were the source of the unsorted libraries.

The rearrangement joins TRBV20-1 to TRBJ2-3, with unresolved D. The source of this sequence is a female donor with HTLV-1-associated myelopathy (HAM/TSP). Sequencing was performed on PBMCs. CDR3 sequence reads: CSARARTEDTQYF. The CDR3 DNA follows: TGCAGTGCTAGAGCCCGGACGGAAGATACGCAGTATTTT.